This T cell receptor (beta chain) was documented in a study of blood T cell repertoires in COVID-19 (dated by TCRdb to the early 2020s). In terms of the full investigation: Samples covering the acute and convalescent phases of COVID-19 were provided by collaborators in the United States, Italy and Spain. Samples came from the ongoing ImmuneRACE study (first 160 participants) plus 1,254 subjects from 6 global collaborators. Nearly every sample came with metadata listing a de-identified subject ID, COVID-19 status, age in years and sex. Where available, HLA class I and class II types were taken from metadata supplied by the sample provider and were not determined by assay-based typing. The dataset comprised deeply sampled blood TCRbeta repertoires from subjects exposed to, actively infected with, or recovered from COVID-19. The prospective study material was composed of cDNA or gDNA derived from T cells, B-cell-depleted T cells, or PBMCs. The repertoires were released in a freely available public database meant as a resource for research on the immune response to SARS-CoV-2. The full study reports these points: How much clinical and demographic metadata was included differed by source and by participant, and the metadata was provided uncurated.

TCRbeta CDR3 regions were amplified from genomic DNA by means of the immunoSEQ Assay, a bias-controlled multiplex PCR. From the authors' description of their analysis: The number of nucleated cells in each sample was estimated from the amplification of reference gene primers within the assay. Sequence reads were collapsed and filtered to measure the absolute abundance of every unique TCRbeta CDR3 rearrangement. For each sample, productive Simpson clonality was calculated as the square root of Simpson's diversity index across productive rearrangements. TCRdb obtained this table from immuneACCESS and retained in-frame rearrangements with V and J assigned. These tables miss some clones; where compared with another copy, unresolved V genes account for less than half of the shortfall, and the remainder is unexplained. V, J and clone size derive from that table, while D and trimming were established from the DNA sequence. The sample table shows 50,000 to 60,000 clones, and roughly 89% are seen once. The ten top clones hold over 25% of the sample.

V loses 6 bases at its end and J loses 4 bases; junction bases beyond the gene matches: 4. The germline V gene specifies ENHRY as CDR1 and SYGVKD as CDR2. Its CDR3 holds 14 amino acids, cysteine through phenylalanine. The sequence is cut down to CDR3 DNA, 42 bases in frame from base 1. About this clone itself: Its antigen target is currently unknown. Base quality data are lacking; no much larger clone is found one base away.

Whole blood was collected in K2EDTA tubes by collaborating institutions according to the institutions' own protocols. For TCRbeta analysis, collaborators shipped samples as frozen whole blood, isolated PBMCs, or DNA extracted from either of those sample types. Sequenced: peripheral blood. The receptor was derived from a human donor in a cohort sampled during active COVID-19. Here the chain combines TRBV10-3 and TRBJ2-2, and TRBD1 aligns with 8 junction nucleotides. The base sequence is TGTGCCATCAGCCAGGGGGCTGCCACCGGGGAGCTGTTTTTT. This codes for CAISQGAATGELFF.